This T cell receptor (beta chain) was identified during a study of blood T cell repertoires in COVID-19. Across about two dozen US areas, participants ranged in age from 18 to 89 years. Germline loops: CDR1 MGHRA, CDR2 YSYEKL. Trimming removed 5 bases at V and 0 bases at J, with 5 bases between. The CDR3 runs 13 residues. The table came from immunoSEQ multiplex PCR; TCRdb's copy has only in-frame clones and leaves some out. The repertoire holds around 300,000 clones, with roughly 89% as singletons. The chain combines TRBV4-1 with TRBJ1-3; D is unresolved. The source is a woman aged 40-49 years who had recovered from COVID-19. Material: PBMCs or T cells enriched from blood (not recorded which). CDR3 nucleotides: TGCGCCAGCAGCTCTCTCTCTGGAAACACCATATATTTT. Translating gives CASSSLSGNTIYF.